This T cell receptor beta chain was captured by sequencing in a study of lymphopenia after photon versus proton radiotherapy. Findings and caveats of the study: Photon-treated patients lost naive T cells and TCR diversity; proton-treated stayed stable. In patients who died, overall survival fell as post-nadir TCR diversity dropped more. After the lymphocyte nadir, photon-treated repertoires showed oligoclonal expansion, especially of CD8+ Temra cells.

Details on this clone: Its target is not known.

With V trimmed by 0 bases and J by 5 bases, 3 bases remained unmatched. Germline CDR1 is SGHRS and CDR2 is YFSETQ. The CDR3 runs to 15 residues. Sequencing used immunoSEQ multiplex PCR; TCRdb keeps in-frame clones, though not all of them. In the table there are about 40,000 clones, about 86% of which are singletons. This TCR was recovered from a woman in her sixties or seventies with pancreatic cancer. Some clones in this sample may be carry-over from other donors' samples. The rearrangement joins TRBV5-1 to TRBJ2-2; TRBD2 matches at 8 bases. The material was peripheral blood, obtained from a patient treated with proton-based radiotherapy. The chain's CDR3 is CASSLAGGLTGELFF. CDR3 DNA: TGCGCCAGCAGCTTGGCGGGAGGGTTAACCGGGGAGCTGTTTTTT.